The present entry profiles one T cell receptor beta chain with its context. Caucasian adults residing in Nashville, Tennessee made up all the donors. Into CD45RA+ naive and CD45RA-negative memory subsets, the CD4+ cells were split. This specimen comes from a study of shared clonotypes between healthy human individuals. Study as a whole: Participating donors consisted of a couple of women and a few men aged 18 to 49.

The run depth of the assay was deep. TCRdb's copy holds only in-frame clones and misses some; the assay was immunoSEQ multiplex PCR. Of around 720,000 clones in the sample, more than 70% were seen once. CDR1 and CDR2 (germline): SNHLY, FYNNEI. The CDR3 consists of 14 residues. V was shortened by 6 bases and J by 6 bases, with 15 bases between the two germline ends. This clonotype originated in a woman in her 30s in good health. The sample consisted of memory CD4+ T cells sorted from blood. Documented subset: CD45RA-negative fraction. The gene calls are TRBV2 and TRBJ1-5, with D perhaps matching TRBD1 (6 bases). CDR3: CASSEATGSQPQHF. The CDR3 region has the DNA TGTGCCAGCAGCGAGGCGACAGGCAGTCAGCCCCAGCATTTT.